Described below is a single T cell receptor beta chain sequence and its context. Its antigen specificity is not known. It has no much larger one-base neighbor in the sample; base qualities were not kept. Libraries were built with 5' RACE. Sequencing relied on an Illumina HiSeq 2500. A second PCR of roughly 7 to 12 cycles was performed with a sample-barcoded 5' primer and a J-beta primer mix. A template-switch 5' adaptor carrying 12 random nucleotides introduced a unique molecular identifier onto each TCR beta cDNA molecule. At least 2.5 million CDR3-containing paired-end reads were obtained from each sample. The Mint cDNA synthesis kit, primed by a TRBC-specific oligonucleotide, was used to synthesize first-strand cDNA from all RNA. After uracil-DNA glycosylase treatment, a first 18-cycle PCR used universal primers M1SS and BC2_uni_R on all cDNA. The paper's processing steps were these. Each sample was normalized by randomly selecting 1 million high-quality reads, each carrying a distinct molecular identifier. Reads with shared molecular identifiers were discarded instead of being binned into consensus sequences. MiTCR, run with a Q25 quality threshold and the strictest error-elimination algorithm, handled CDR3 identification, clonotype clustering and error correction. Lower-bound total TCR beta diversity was estimated with a nonparametric unseen species model using Euler transformation. The public reads were reprocessed in TCRdb via fastp at Q25 and MiXCR, keeping in-frame beta chains. Duplicate CDR3 protein sequences are folded into a single record with the most common DNA and genes. V and J calls and clone size were set by TCRdb, not the authors. The sample includes roughly 800,000 distinct CDR3 sequences, with 58% observed a single time. The leading ten clones occupy 20% to 25% of the sample.

Donors were a few dozen systemically healthy Caucasian individuals from Russia aged roughly 6 to 100 years. Each donor gave approximately 9.3 milliliters of peripheral blood, collected into EDTA-treated Vacutainer tubes. PBMCs were isolated by Ficoll-Paque density-gradient centrifugation, with at least 7 million obtained per sample. Trizol reagent was used to extract total RNA from PBMCs, with at least 6 micrograms per sample. For every donor, an aliquot of PBMCs went through flow cytometry to measure the percentages of naive CD45RAhigh/CD27high T cells. This sample is drawn from a study of blood T cells in healthy people across ages (dated by TCRdb to between 2015 and 2016). At the level of the whole study: In model experiments, template switching captured roughly one uniquely barcoded TCR beta cDNA molecule for every two T cells. To avoid experimental bias, donors of different ages were distributed randomly across sequencing lanes. Using the same blood draw, the study looked at two additional independent replicas of 1 million unique cDNA reads for two donors, one aged 18 to 30 and the other aged 80 or older. To track age-related changes in TCR beta repertoire diversity, the study relied on deep sequencing normalized with unique cDNA molecular identifiers. Four age groups were formed from the donors: young (average approximately 15 years), middle-aged (around 39), aged (around 68) and long-lived (approximately 80).

The paper's findings and limits, for the study overall: Compared with the aged group, the long-lived group had more naive CD4+ T cells, fewer expanded clones and increased TCR diversity, suggesting age selection. Observed TCR beta diversity per million T cells fell roughly linearly with age, and a significant reduction was already apparent by age about 36. A strong correlation was found between observed TCR beta diversity and the percentage of naive T cells measured by flow cytometry. Bulk unsorted PBMC profiling prevented conclusive comparison of naive and antigen-experienced compartments. Estimates of total diversity from one million sequenced T cells were regarded as lower bounds and underestimates. The CMV infection status of donors was not known, potentially confounding age-related changes in expanded clonotypes.

The sequencing input was blood. This sequence was found in a man aged 25 to 40 in good health.

CDR3 protein: CASSQEGEQIYEQYF. The sequence in DNA is TGCGCCAGCAGCCAAGAAGGGGAACAGATCTACGAGCAGTACTTC. The chain employs TRBV4-3 and TRBJ2-7, and possibly TRBD1, on 5 matching bases. V sheds 0 bases and J sheds 3 bases, leaving 12 bases between their ends. The CDR3 contains 15 residues, cysteine and phenylalanine counted. Left in the record is the CDR3 DNA by itself, 45 bases read in frame from the first base. The germline V gene sets CDR1 to LGHNA and CDR2 to YSLEER.